This T cell receptor beta chain derives from a study of siplizumab effects on memory and regulatory T cells. Study-wide results and caveats: Major contributors to the alloresponse seemed to be naive T cells, which also appeared more diverse than memory cells.

The germline V and J ends were trimmed by 3 bases and 0 bases, with 0 bases remaining between them. Germline assignment: CDR1 SGHVS and CDR2 FQNEAQ. The CDR3 extends over 11 amino acids. Concerning this clone itself: What it recognizes is unknown.

Method: immunoSEQ multiplex PCR; TCRdb's copy keeps in-frame clones and lacks some. Of about 120,000 clones listed, 90% to 95% were seen once; the top ten hold approximately 0.17%. The clonotype comes from a human donor in good health. V gene TRBV7-8 combines with J gene TRBJ2-7; D is ambiguous. What was sequenced was non-Treg CD4+ T cells sorted from blood. The CDR3: CASSFSYEQYF. In DNA, the CDR3 is TGTGCCAGCAGCTTCTCCTACGAGCAGTACTTC.